One and the same sample provided the 16 T cell receptor beta chains below, sequenced in a study of blood T cell repertoires in COVID-19. The data were produced by immunoSEQ multiplex PCR, yet TCRdb's version contains in-frame clones alone and is incomplete. The data contain 180,000 or so clones, nearly 80% of them singletons. The sample consisted of PBMCs or T cells enriched from blood (not recorded which). Every receptor here comes from a man aged 60 to 75 who had been exposed to COVID-19.

This clone showed up just once. This sequence joins TRBV14 and TRBJ2-5, with TRBD2 matching over 8 bases. The trim removed 0 bases at V and 4 bases at J, leaving 4 bases unmatched. The germline V gene encodes CDR1 SGHDN and CDR2 FVKESK. CDR3 size: 15 residues. The CDR3 sequence is CASSQDRLAGETQYF. The CDR3 DNA reads as TGTGCCAGCAGCCAAGATCGGCTAGCGGGAGAGACCCAGTACTTC.

V usage is TRBV2 and J usage is TRBJ1-6; 8 bases agree with TRBD1. J lost 4 bases, V lost 6 bases, and 5 bases had no gene match. Germline V gives CDR1 SNHLY, CDR2 FYNNEI. The CDR3 is made up of 15 amino acids. The CDR3 spells CASRKDRGYNSPLHF. The CDR3 DNA reads as TGTGCCAGCAGAAAAGACAGGGGTTATAATTCACCCCTCCACTTT.

The chain employs TRBV30 and TRBJ1-3; D gene ambiguous. The CDR3 extends over 13 amino acids. V was cut by 5 bases and J by 3 bases, with 11 bases left in between. The V gene's germline CDR1 is GTSNPN and CDR2 SVGIG (reference sequence). CDR3 amino acids: CAWRSGGGNTIYF. CDR3 DNA: TGTGCCTGGCGCTCGGGAGGTGGAAACACCATATATTTT. Complete variable domain (other parts from reference TRBV30 and TRBJ1-3): SQTIHQWPATLVQPVGSPLSLECTVEGTSNPNLYWYRQAAGRGLQLLFYSVGIGQISSEVPQNLSASRPQDRQFILSSKKLLLSDSGFYLCAWRSGGGNTIYFGEGSWLTVV.

The chain links TRBV4-1 to TRBJ1-3; D remains ambiguous. The length of the CDR3 is 13 residues. Trimming took 3 bases from V and 6 from J, leaving 9 bases between them. The V gene's germline CDR1 is MGHRA and CDR2 YSYEKL. CDR3 sequence reads: CASSHREANTIYF. CDR3 in DNA: TGCGCCAGCAGCCACCGAGAGGCAAACACCATATATTTT.

The chain combines TRBV6-1 with TRBJ2-3; 9 positions agree with TRBD1. The CDR3 loop spans 15 amino acids. Losses at the gene ends were 3 bases for V and 4 bases for J; bases not matched to a gene: 5. Germline values: CDR1 MNHNS, CDR2 SASEGT. In nucleotides, the CDR3 is TGTGCCAGCAGTGAGGAGGGACAGGGATCAGATACGCAGTATTTT. Translated: CASSEEGQGSDTQYF.

The chain employs TRBV30 and TRBJ2-1; D is ambiguous. This CDR3 is 12 amino acids long. The V gene's germline CDR1 is GTSNPN and CDR2 SVGIG (reference sequence). V was trimmed by 0 bases and J by 8 bases, leaving 8 bases between them. DNA for the CDR3: TGTGCCTGGAGTGTCCTCCTTCATGAGCAGTTCTTC. The encoded protein is CAWSVLLHEQFF. The variable domain in full, with the rest retrieved from reference TRBV30 and TRBJ2-1, is SQTIHQWPATLVQPVGSPLSLECTVEGTSNPNLYWYRQAAGRGLQLLFYSVGIGQISSEVPQNLSASRPQDRQFILSSKKLLLSDSGFYLCAWSVLLHEQFFGPGTRLTVL.

This clone appeared a single time. The V call is TRBV7-3, the J call TRBJ2-7; 10 nucleotides line up with TRBD1. Germline CDR1 is SGHTA and CDR2 is FQGTGA. The CDR3 length is 14 residues. J gave up 3 bases and V 4 bases, and 3 bases lay outside the gene matches. The DNA of the CDR3 is TGTGCCAGCAGCTCACGGACAGGGGGCTACGAGCAGTACTTC. Its translation: CASSSRTGGYEQYF.

This clone has more than one count but fewer than ten. This CDR3 is CASSTNRGPYGYTF. The CDR3, as DNA: TGTGCCAGTAGTACAAACAGGGGACCCTATGGCTACACCTTC. The chain has TRBV19 and TRBJ1-2; the match to TRBD1 covers 7 bases. The CDR3 runs 14 residues. Germline V gene data show CDR1 as LNHDA and CDR2 as SQIVND (reference sequence). V was pared by 4 bases and J by 4 bases, with 6 bases of the junction left unmatched.

The genes are TRBV7-6 and TRBJ1-1; 7 bases align to TRBD1. Trimming took 5 bases from V and 3 from J; bases not matched to a gene: 9. This CDR3 is built from 15 residues. From germline, CDR1 is SGHVS and CDR2 FNYEAQ. CDR3 DNA: TGTGCCAGCAGCACCCCACAGGGGAAGGACACTGAAGCTTTCTTT. As protein: CASSTPQGKDTEAFF.

A few counts support this clone. V is TRBV29-1 and J is TRBJ1-4; D gene uncertain. V gave up 1 base and J gave up 5 bases, with 11 bases separating them. The germline CDR1 and CDR2 sequences are SQVTM and ANQGSEA. This CDR3 spans 14 amino acids. This CDR3 reads CSVEGGATNEKLFF. The CDR3 DNA reads TGCAGCGTTGAAGGGGGAGCCACAAATGAAAAACTGTTTTTT.

The sample holds one count of this clone. In nucleotides, the CDR3 is TGTGCCAGTAGCGGGCAGGGGCGGTACACTGAAGCTTTCTTT. This translates into CASSGQGRYTEAFF. This chain connects TRBV19 to TRBJ1-1, with TRBD1 as a possible D gene (6 bases). V was trimmed by 6 bases and J by 3 bases, leaving 14 bases between them. CDR1 is LNHDA, CDR2 SQIVND, per germline (reference sequence). The CDR3 totals 14 residues.

The genes are TRBV30 and TRBJ1-2; a possible D gene is TRBD1 (5 bases). V lost 0 bases and J 10 bases, leaving 9 bases between the germline ends. The CDR3 has 11 amino acids. Per the germline V gene, CDR1 is GTSNPN and CDR2 is SVGIG (reference sequence). This CDR3 is CAWSVQVPYTF. The CDR3 nucleotides read TGTGCCTGGAGTGTACAGGTCCCCTACACCTTC.

The chain is built from TRBV18 and TRBJ1-1; 7 bases map to TRBD1. Losses at the gene ends were 7 bases for V and 0 bases for J; bases not matched to a gene: 5. Germline V gene data show CDR1 as KGHSH and CDR2 as LQKENI. This CDR3 region has 14 residues. CDR3 in DNA: TGTGCCAGCTTACTAGGGGGCTTGAACACTGAAGCTTTCTTT. This gives the protein CASLLGGLNTEAFF. Together with reference TRBV18 and TRBJ1-1, the CDR3 gives the full variable domain: NAGVMQNPRHLVRRRGQEARLRCSPMKGHSHVYWYRQLPEEGLKFMVYLQKENIIDESGMPKERFSAEFPKEGPSILRIQQVVRGDSAAYFCASLLGGLNTEAFFGQGTRLTVV.

The gene calls are TRBV27 and TRBJ2-3; 11 bases align to TRBD2. The V segment lost 5 bases and the J segment 2 bases; nucleotides outside the gene matches: 6. Looked up from germline, CDR1 is MNHEY and CDR2 is SMNVEV (reference sequence). This CDR3 spans 16 amino acids. CDR3 DNA: TGTGCCAGCAGTATAACTAGCGGGGGTTTCACAGATACGCAGTATTTT. Translated, it gives CASSITSGGFTDTQYF.

Only one count was recorded for this clone. The V and J genes are TRBV19 and TRBJ1-6; TRBD1 matches 7 bases. Per germline, CDR1 LNHDA and CDR2 SQIVND (reference sequence). The CDR3 length is 15 residues. J gave up 8 bases and V 4 bases, and 8 bases lay outside the gene matches. CDR3 nucleotides: TGTGCCAGTAGTACTCACAGGGGCACCTATTCACCCCTCCACTTT. Amino acid sequence: CASSTHRGTYSPLHF.

The CDR3 bases are TGTGCTAGTGCCCTTGTCAGCGGGACGGGCACAGATACGCAGTATTTT. Translating gives CASALVSGTGTDTQYF. This rearrangement joins TRBV12-5 to TRBJ2-3; 7 bases are a match to TRBD2. Germline CDR1 reads LGHNT; CDR2 reads FRNRAP. V lost 7 bases and J lost 1; bases outside the gene matches: 11. The CDR3 has 16 amino acids.